This T cell receptor (beta chain) originates from a study of T cell repertoires in cytomegalovirus infection. The sample holds many counts of this clonotype. V was shortened by 0 bases and J by 7 bases, with 10 bases between the two germline ends. This CDR3 is 13 amino acids long. Germline CDR1 MNHEY, CDR2 SMNVEV (reference sequence). TCRdb analysed the reads with MiXCR anew, one entry per CDR3 protein. This sample has roughly 600,000 distinct CDR3 sequences; less than 25% occur once, and the top ten carry roughly 8%. This sequence originates from a human donor in good health (CMV status not recorded). Some clones in this sample may be carry-over from other donors' samples. The sample consisted of CD8+ T cells from PBMCs. This rearrangement joins TRBV27 to TRBJ2-7; possible D gene TRBD2, 6 bases. DNA of the CDR3: TGTGCCAGCAGTTTATCGCTCCTAGCGGAGCAGTACTTC. This codes for CASSLSLLAEQYF.